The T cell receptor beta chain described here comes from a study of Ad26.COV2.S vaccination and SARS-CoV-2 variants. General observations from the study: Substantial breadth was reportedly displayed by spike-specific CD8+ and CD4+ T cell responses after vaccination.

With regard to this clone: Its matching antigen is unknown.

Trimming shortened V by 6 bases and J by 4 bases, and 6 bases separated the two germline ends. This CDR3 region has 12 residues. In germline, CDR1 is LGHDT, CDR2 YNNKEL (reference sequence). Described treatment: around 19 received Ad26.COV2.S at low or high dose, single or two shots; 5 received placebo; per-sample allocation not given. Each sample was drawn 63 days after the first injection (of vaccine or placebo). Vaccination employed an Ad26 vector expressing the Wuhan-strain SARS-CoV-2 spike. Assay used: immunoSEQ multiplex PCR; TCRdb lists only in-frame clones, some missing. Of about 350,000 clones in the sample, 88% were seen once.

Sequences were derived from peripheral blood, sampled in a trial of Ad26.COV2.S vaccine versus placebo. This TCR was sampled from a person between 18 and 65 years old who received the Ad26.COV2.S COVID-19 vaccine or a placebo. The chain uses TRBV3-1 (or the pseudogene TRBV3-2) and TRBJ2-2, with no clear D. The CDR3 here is CASSALTGELFF. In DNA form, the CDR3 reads TGTGCCAGCAGTGCGCTCACCGGGGAGCTGTTTTTT.